These T cell receptor beta chains were read from a single sample in a study of blood T cell repertoires in COVID-19. Produced via immunoSEQ multiplex PCR; TCRdb's table is partial and in-frame only. The table lists tens of thousands of clones, approximately 85% of them singletons, with roughly 10% in the top ten. The material sequenced was peripheral blood. Every receptor here comes from a human donor in a cohort sampled during active COVID-19. The CDR3 runs from the conserved cysteine through the conserved F or W. D genes are given only for firm matches. Some rows have no size entry. The others give once, few or many, or a class for an expanded clone.

cdr3_aa | cdr3_nt | j_call | clone_size | d_call | v_call
CASSRDSWGPQHF | TGTGCCAGCAGCCGGGACTCGTGGGGGCCCCAGCATTTT | TRBJ1-5 | . | . | TRBV11-2
CAWSVGAGGGQPQHF | TGTGCCTGGAGTGTGGGAGCCGGGGGAGGTCAGCCCCAGCATTTT | TRBJ1-5 | . | . | TRBV30
CASSLRGSSYNEQFF | TGTGCCAGCAGCCTACGGGGGAGCTCCTACAATGAGCAGTTCTTC | TRBJ2-1 | . | . | TRBV5-5
CASSESGGANTEAFF | TGCGCCAGCAGTGAGTCAGGGGGGGCGAACACTGAAGCTTTCTTT | TRBJ1-1 | few | . | TRBV10-1
CSASKGGDEQFF | TGCAGTGCTAGTAAAGGCGGCGATGAGCAGTTCTTC | TRBJ2-1 | once | . | TRBV20-1
CASSFSPPGPRGGDTQYF | TGTGCCAGCAGTTTCTCGCCCCCGGGACCCCGGGGGGGTGATACGCAGTATTTT | TRBJ2-3 | . | TRBD2 | TRBV27
CASSTNRGLYSGANVLTF | TGTGCCAGCAGCACTAACAGGGGGCTTTACTCTGGGGCCAACGTCCTGACTTTC | TRBJ2-6 | . | TRBD1 | TRBV3-1/TRBV3-2
CASSQEPGGGLSPLHF | TGCGCCAGCAGCCAAGAGCCGGGAGGAGGTTTGTCACCCCTCCACTTT | TRBJ1-6 | . | . | TRBV4-3
CAIGAGVEQETQYF | TGTGCCATCGGGGCGGGAGTGGAGCAAGAGACCCAGTACTTC | TRBJ2-5 | . | TRBD2 | TRBV10-3
CASSLNYGYTF | TGTGCCAGCAGTCTTAACTATGGCTACACCTTC | TRBJ1-2 | once | . | TRBV28
CASSQDSGSNSYEQYF | TGCGCCAGCAGCCAAGATAGCGGCAGCAACTCCTACGAGCAGTACTTC | TRBJ2-7 | few | . | TRBV4-1
CASRKTGTGGTDTQYF | TGCGCCAGCAGGAAAACCGGGACAGGGGGCACAGATACGCAGTATTTT | TRBJ2-3 | . | TRBD1 | TRBV5-1
CASSETTGSGNTIYF | TGTGCCAGCAGCGAAACGACAGGCTCTGGAAACACCATATATTTT | TRBJ1-3 | . | . | TRBV9
CASSVGTSAYSEQFF | TGTGCCAGCAGCGTCGGGACTAGCGCGTACTCTGAGCAGTTCTTC | TRBJ2-1 | once | TRBD2 | TRBV9
CASRSPGQGPYGYTF | TGTGCCAGCAGATCTCCGGGACAGGGGCCCTATGGCTACACCTTC | TRBJ1-2 | . | TRBD1 | TRBV27
CAISDGYGYTF | TGTGCCATCAGTGACGGCTATGGCTACACCTTC | TRBJ1-2 | . | . | TRBV10-3
CASSEWRTGYTGELFF | TGTGCCAGCAGTGAATGGAGGACAGGGTACACCGGGGAGCTGTTTTTT | TRBJ2-2 | . | TRBD1 | TRBV2
CASSITFGGSMNTEAFF | TGTGCCAGTAGTATTACATTCGGCGGGAGCATGAACACTGAAGCTTTCTTT | TRBJ1-1 | . | . | TRBV19
CASSDSEREALETQYF | TGTGCCAGCAGTGACTCGGAGCGGGAGGCCCTAGAGACCCAGTACTTC | TRBJ2-5 | . | TRBD2 | TRBV6-4
CASSLPARNEQFF | TGTGCCAGCAGCCTTCCGGCTAGGAATGAGCAGTTCTTC | TRBJ2-1 | . | . | TRBV5-4